This T cell receptor beta chain appears in the sequencing data of a study of T-cell reconstitution after alpha-beta-depleted transplantation in children. Unique molecular identifiers were used in preparing the TCRbeta library. One entry per CDR3 protein results from TCRdb running MiXCR on the PCR reads. This table has about 210,000 distinct CDR3 sequences, around a sixth appearing once. This clonotype was found a few times. This receptor was taken from a male patient between 2 and 15 years old who had a stem cell transplant for acute lymphoblastic leukemia, so the T cells may come from the graft donor. Sequenced here: PBMCs, mostly from graft donor cells, sampled 360 days after TCRalphabeta/CD19-depleted stem cell transplant.

Here the CDR3 reads CASSISGAPGDTQYF. CDR3 bases: TGTGCCAGCAGCATCAGCGGGGCCCCGGGAGATACGCAGTATTTT. The chain uses TRBV9 and TRBJ2-3; TRBD2 matches 7 bases. CDR1 is SGDLS, CDR2 YYNGEE, per germline. Trimming took 4 bases from V and 5 from J; bases not matched to a gene: 10. The CDR3 sequence is 15 residues long.